Listed below are T cell receptor beta chains from one sample, sequenced in a study of human T cells and chemical hapten exposure. TCRdb reprocessed the RACE reads with MiXCR, giving one entry per CDR3 protein. The sample consists of about 100,000 distinct CDR3 sequences, 10% to 12% of them appearing once. Here the sequenced sample was whole blood, taken in connection with sensitization to the hapten diphenylcyclopropenone (DPC). The source is a woman in her 40s with alopecia areata. Some clones in this sample may be carry-over from other donors' samples. CDR3s include the opening cysteine and the closing phenylalanine or tryptophan. The order of the fields is clone size, J gene, D gene, V gene, CDR3 DNA, CDR3 protein. The D gene is left open where the match is weak. The size of a clone is reported for some rows only, either as once, few or many, or as a class for expanded clones.

many | TRBJ1-5 | . | TRBV30 | TGTGCCTGGGGTAGAGAAGGTAATCAGCCCCAGCATTTT | CAWGREGNQPQHF
many | TRBJ2-1 | TRBD2 | TRBV11-3 | TGTGCCAGCAGCTTCAGGACTAGCGGGGCGGGTGAGCAGTTCTTC | CASSFRTSGAGEQFF
few | TRBJ2-6 | . | TRBV3-1 | TGTGCCAGCAGCTACTCTGGGGCCAACGTCCTGACTTTC | CASSYSGANVLTF
many | TRBJ2-5 | TRBD2 | TRBV6-5 | TGTGCCAGCAGTTACGAGAGCTTCCGAGCGGGGGTACAAGAGACCCAGTACTTC | CASSYESFRAGVQETQYF
once | TRBJ2-3 | . | TRBV12-3/TRBV12-4 | TGTGCCAGCAGTTCCCCGGGAAATTGGGATACGCAGTATTTT | CASSSPGNWDTQYF
few | TRBJ2-7 | TRBD2 | TRBV5-6 | TGTGCCAGCAGCTCCCGATTAGCGGGGGTTCAATACGAGCAGTACTTC | CASSSRLAGVQYEQYF
. | TRBJ2-3 | . | TRBV20-1 | TGCAGTGCTGGGGCCCGCACAGATACGCAGTATTTT | CSAGARTDTQYF
many | TRBJ1-4 | . | TRBV6-4 | TGTGCCACCCCGGGACGGCCAAATGAAAAACTGTTTTTT | CATPGRPNEKLFF
few | TRBJ1-1 | . | TRBV6-5 | TGTGCCAGCAGTTACTCGTCTATGTTGAACACTGAAGCTTTCTTT | CASSYSSMLNTEAFF
many | TRBJ2-7 | . | TRBV27 | TGTGCCAGCAGTTTTACCGGGATCTTCTACGAGCAGTACTTC | CASSFTGIFYEQYF
many | TRBJ2-4 | . | TRBV29-1 | TGCAGCGTTGAGGGCGGGAAAAAAAACATTCAGTACTTC | CSVEGGKKNIQYF
few | TRBJ1-5 | TRBD1 | TRBV6-6 | TGTGCCAGCAGTTACTTGGGACAGTATAGCAATCAGCCCCAGCATTTT | CASSYLGQYSNQPQHF
many | TRBJ1-1 | . | TRBV20-1 | TGCAGTGCTAGAGCCGCGGCAGCCGTAAACACTGAAGCTTTCTTT | CSARAAAAVNTEAFF
many | TRBJ1-5 | TRBD1 | TRBV6-2/TRBV6-3 | TGTGCCAGCACCGAGGGACAGAGTGACAATCAGCCCCAGCATTTT | CASTEGQSDNQPQHF
many | TRBJ2-7 | . | TRBV9 | TGTGCCAGCAGCGTAGGGGTCGGAGACTACGAGCAGTACTTC | CASSVGVGDYEQYF
many | TRBJ1-2 | . | TRBV20-1 | TGCAGTGCACGGACAGCGAGCTATGGCTACACCTTC | CSARTASYGYTF
. | TRBJ2-1 | . | TRBV10-3 | TGTGCCATCAGTCATAGCGGTTCGGATGAGCAGTTCTTC | CAISHSGSDEQFF
many | TRBJ1-2 | . | TRBV7-2 | TGTGCCAGCAGCTTAGCGAGGACAGTGATCTATGGCTACACCTTC | CASSLARTVIYGYTF
few | TRBJ1-1 | . | TRBV18 | TGTGCCAGCTCCCCTGCTACGGAGGCTTTCTTT | CASSPATEAFF
many | TRBJ2-3 | TRBD2 | TRBV10-2 | TGCGCCAGCAGCGATAGCGGGAGATTAGCAGATACGCAGTATTTT | CASSDSGRLADTQYF
many | TRBJ1-2 | . | TRBV5-1 | TGCGCCAGCAGCTCGGATGGGAATGGCTACACCTTC | CASSSDGNGYTF
. | TRBJ2-5 | . | TRBV6-4 | TGTGCCAGCAGTGACTCGTTTGGAGAGACCCAGTACTTC | CASSDSFGETQYF
many | TRBJ2-5 | . | TRBV5-8 | TGTGCCAGCAGCCGTGCAGGGGTGAAAGAGACCCAGTACTTC | CASSRAGVKETQYF
many | TRBJ2-3 | . | TRBV9 | TGTGCCAGCAGCCCCGTCGGCGGAGCTAGCACAGATACGCAGTATTTT | CASSPVGGASTDTQYF
many | TRBJ2-7 | . | TRBV6-2/TRBV6-3 | TGTGCCAGCAGTTATCCGGTTAACTACGAGCAGTACTTC | CASSYPVNYEQYF
few | TRBJ1-1 | TRBD1 | TRBV7-9 | TGTGCCAGCAGTCCAACAGGGGGCGAATGGGACACTGAAGCTTTCTTT | CASSPTGGEWDTEAFF
many | TRBJ2-5 | TRBD2 | TRBV3-1 | TGTGCCAGCAGCCAATTTACTAGCGGGGGAGAGACCCAGTACTTC | CASSQFTSGGETQYF
. | TRBJ2-1 | . | TRBV4-3 | TGCGCCAGCAGCCAAGATATAAACTACAATGAGCAGTTCTTC | CASSQDINYNEQFF
. | TRBJ2-2 | TRBD2 | TRBV7-2 | TGTGCCAGCAGCTTCAAACTAGCGGGAACCGGGGAGCTGTTTTTT | CASSFKLAGTGELFF
. | TRBJ2-7 | TRBD2 | TRBV20-1 | TGCAGTGCTAGAGCCCCCATTGGGGGGGGTGAGCTCTACGAGCAGTACTTC | CSARAPIGGGELYEQYF
. | TRBJ2-1 | TRBD2 | TRBV19 | TGTGCCAGTAGTGCACCGTTGACTAGCGGGATGGGGGGTGAGCAGTTCTTC | CASSAPLTSGMGGEQFF
many | TRBJ2-5 | . | TRBV2 | TGTGCCAGCAGTGAAACTCGCCCCACCGGGGAGACCCAGTACTTC | CASSETRPTGETQYF
few | TRBJ2-7 | . | TRBV7-9 | TGTGCCAGCAGCATAGCGACACTGCGGTCCTACGAGCAGTACTTC | CASSIATLRSYEQYF
few | TRBJ2-2 | TRBD1 | TRBV27 | TGTGCCAGCAGGCCTCCGGGACAGGGGGCCTCCGGGGAGCTGTTTTTT | CASRPPGQGASGELFF
many | TRBJ2-1 | TRBD2 | TRBV18 | TGTGCCAGCGCGCGGGGGGCCTTCAATGAGCAGTTCTTC | CASARGAFNEQFF
few | TRBJ1-1 | . | TRBV14 | TGTGCCAGCAGCCAGAGGACAAGGAACACTGAAGCTTTCTTT | CASSQRTRNTEAFF
few | TRBJ2-7 | TRBD1 | TRBV19 | TGTGCCAGTAGACCAGGGGGCCCCTACGAGCAGTACTTC | CASRPGGPYEQYF
. | TRBJ2-3 | TRBD1 | TRBV7-8 | TGTGCCAGCAGCTTAGGAGAGGGGTACAGGGGAGATACGCAGTATTTT | CASSLGEGYRGDTQYF
. | TRBJ2-3 | TRBD1 | TRBV7-9 | TGTGCCAGCAGCCCGGGACAGACTAGCACAGATACGCAGTATTTT | CASSPGQTSTDTQYF
many | TRBJ2-5 | . | TRBV5-5 | TGTGCCAGCAGCGACCCGGGGGGCTCGGAGACCCAGTACTTC | CASSDPGGSETQYF
many | TRBJ2-5 | . | TRBV29-1 | TGCAGCGTTGATGAAGGAGTGGAGACCCAGTACTTC | CSVDEGVETQYF
. | TRBJ1-6 | . | TRBV9 | TGTGCCAGCAGCGTAGCGGCGAGCTCCTATAATTCACCCCTCCACTTT | CASSVAASSYNSPLHF
. | TRBJ1-2 | . | TRBV20-1 | TGCAGTGCTAGCCGGGGGCAGGGCGGCTACACCTTC | CSASRGQGGYTF
many | TRBJ2-7 | TRBD1 | TRBV12-3/TRBV12-4 | TGTGCCAGCAGGCCGGGACAGGGGGCTAGCGAGCAGTACTTC | CASRPGQGASEQYF
many | TRBJ2-1 | . | TRBV28 | TGTGCCAGCAGTTCCCCTAGCGAGTTGTACAATGAGCAGTTCTTC | CASSSPSELYNEQFF
. | TRBJ2-1 | . | TRBV5-1 | TGCGCCAGCAGCTTGGGGGTCGGACTTGGGTACAATGAGCAGTTCTTC | CASSLGVGLGYNEQFF
many | TRBJ2-1 | TRBD1 | TRBV12-3/TRBV12-4 | TGTGCCAGCAGGTCCGGGACAGGGTTTGGTTTTAGCGGTACGAGCTCCTACAATGAGCAGTTCTTC | CASRSGTGFGFSGTSSYNEQFF
many | TRBJ2-3 | TRBD2 | TRBV7-9 | TGTGCCAGCAGCTCCGGGGGGTCCGGAGATACGCAGTATTTT | CASSSGGSGDTQYF
many | TRBJ1-1 | . | TRBV6-6 | TGTGCCAGCAGTTACTCGATTATAGGGTCCACTGAAGCTTTCTTT | CASSYSIIGSTEAFF
few | TRBJ2-1 | . | TRBV6-5 | TGTGCCAGCAGTTTGTTTAGCGAGAGCAATGAGCAGTTCTTC | CASSLFSESNEQFF
. | TRBJ2-5 | . | TRBV7-9 | TGTGCCAGCAGCCCAACGGGCGGTACCCAGTACTTC | CASSPTGGTQYF